This TCR beta chain was sequenced for a study of blood T cells in healthy people across ages. Turning to the study itself: Per two T cells, about one barcoded beta molecule was captured through template switching.

The sample holds a few counts of this clonotype. The CDR3 totals 20 residues. The ends lost 6 bases at V and 0 bases at J; junction bases unmatched: 20. A second 7 to 11 cycle PCR used barcoded and J-beta primers. TCRdb recomputed calls from the 5' RACE reads with MiXCR, one row per CDR3 protein. The sample has about 750,000 distinct CDR3 sequences, 53% seen once; the top ten hold about 38%. This clonotype originated in a man older than 75 in good health. The rearrangement uses TRBV12-3 or TRBV12-4 and TRBJ2-1, with 7 bases fitting TRBD2. What was sequenced was blood. This CDR3 reads CASSPSLSGGSIPSYNEQFF. In DNA form, the CDR3 reads TGTGCCAGCAGCCCCTCCTTGTCTGGCGGGAGTATCCCCTCCTACAATGAGCAGTTCTTC.